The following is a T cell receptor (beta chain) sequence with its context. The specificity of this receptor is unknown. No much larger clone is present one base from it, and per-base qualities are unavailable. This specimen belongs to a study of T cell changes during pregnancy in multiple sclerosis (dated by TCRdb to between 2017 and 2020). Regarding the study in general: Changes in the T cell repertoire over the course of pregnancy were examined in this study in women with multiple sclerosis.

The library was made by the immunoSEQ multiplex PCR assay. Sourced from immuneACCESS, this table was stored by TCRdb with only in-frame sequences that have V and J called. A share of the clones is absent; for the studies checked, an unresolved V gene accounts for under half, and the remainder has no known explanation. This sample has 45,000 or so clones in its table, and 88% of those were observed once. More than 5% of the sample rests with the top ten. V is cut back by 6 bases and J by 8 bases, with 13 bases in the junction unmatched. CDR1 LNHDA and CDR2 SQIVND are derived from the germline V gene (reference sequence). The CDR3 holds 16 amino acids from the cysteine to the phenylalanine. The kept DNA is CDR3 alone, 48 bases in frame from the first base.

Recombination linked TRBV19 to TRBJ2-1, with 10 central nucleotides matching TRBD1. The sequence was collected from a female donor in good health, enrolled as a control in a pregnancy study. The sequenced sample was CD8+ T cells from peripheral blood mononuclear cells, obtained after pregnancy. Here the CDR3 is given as CASRSSPGQGRDEQFF. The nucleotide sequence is TGTGCCAGTAGATCGAGTCCGGGACAGGGGAGAGATGAGCAGTTCTTC.